A selection of T cell receptor beta chains follows, all from one sample in a study of blood T cell repertoires in COVID-19. The protocol was immunoSEQ multiplex PCR, while the TCRdb copy is restricted to in-frame clones and leaves out a portion. The data contain over 200,000 clones, more than 65% of them seen just once; the ten biggest clones take up around 4%. The sample comprised peripheral blood. These receptor sequences come from a man in his forties or fifties with active or convalescent COVID-19. Each CDR3 is given with its conserved first and last residue. Each record gives: CDR3 protein, CDR3 length, V gene.

cdr3_aa: CASSRGPSGGTNTGELFF
cdr3_length: 18
v_call: TRBV4-2

cdr3_aa: CSARTGRHTEAFF
cdr3_length: 13
v_call: TRBV29-1

cdr3_aa: CASSFRENAEAFF
cdr3_length: 13
v_call: TRBV7-9

cdr3_aa: CASSRGQSNGYTF
cdr3_length: 13
v_call: TRBV12-3/TRBV12-4

cdr3_aa: CASSDRDYGYTF
cdr3_length: 12
v_call: TRBV6-1

cdr3_aa: CASSPTGRGANVLTF
cdr3_length: 15
v_call: TRBV7-3

cdr3_aa: CASSFSSEQYF
cdr3_length: 11
v_call: TRBV7-9

cdr3_aa: CASRTGGKETQYF
cdr3_length: 13
v_call: TRBV5-1

cdr3_aa: CASSEQGPPYEQYF
cdr3_length: 14
v_call: TRBV6-1

cdr3_aa: CATLGRYSYEQYF
cdr3_length: 13
v_call: TRBV24-1

cdr3_aa: CASSQGLGAGDEQYF
cdr3_length: 15
v_call: TRBV3-1/TRBV3-2

cdr3_aa: CASREDTEAFF
cdr3_length: 11
v_call: TRBV10-3

cdr3_aa: CASSGLAGAGDTQYF
cdr3_length: 15
v_call: TRBV2

cdr3_aa: CASRTNRARGYTF
cdr3_length: 13
v_call: TRBV2

cdr3_aa: CASSLGGYTF
cdr3_length: 10
v_call: TRBV12-3/TRBV12-4

cdr3_aa: CAISYNEKLFF
cdr3_length: 11
v_call: TRBV10-3

cdr3_aa: CASSPRRGGGGTGELFF
cdr3_length: 17
v_call: TRBV4-1

cdr3_aa: CASRPGFTGQETQYF
cdr3_length: 15
v_call: TRBV5-4

cdr3_aa: CASSLLRTSGGYNEQFF
cdr3_length: 17
v_call: TRBV5-4

cdr3_aa: CASSPRQGVLNEQFF
cdr3_length: 15
v_call: TRBV7-8

cdr3_aa: CASSPDRSRATEAFF
cdr3_length: 15
v_call: TRBV19

cdr3_aa: CASSESYWASGRNTGELFF
cdr3_length: 19
v_call: TRBV2

cdr3_aa: CASSFWGSNTEAFF
cdr3_length: 14
v_call: TRBV27

cdr3_aa: CASRRDIDETQYF
cdr3_length: 13
v_call: TRBV5-1

cdr3_aa: CASSSYRVNIQYF
cdr3_length: 13
v_call: TRBV6-2/TRBV6-3

cdr3_aa: CATSGGSSNTQYF
cdr3_length: 13
v_call: TRBV24-1

cdr3_aa: CASSQGYGYTF
cdr3_length: 11
v_call: TRBV19

cdr3_aa: CASSVARDRSEQYF
cdr3_length: 14
v_call: TRBV27

cdr3_aa: CASSLEGDPEGSCSF
cdr3_length: 15
v_call: TRBV7-9

cdr3_aa: CASSWEGRDNYGYTF
cdr3_length: 15
v_call: TRBV5-1

cdr3_aa: CASSTGTGGMGYTF
cdr3_length: 14
v_call: TRBV5-1

cdr3_aa: CASSPRQGTKDYEQYF
cdr3_length: 16
v_call: TRBV7-6

cdr3_aa: CASSLAGGNYGYTF
cdr3_length: 14
v_call: TRBV5-6

cdr3_aa: CASSYRNTEAFF
cdr3_length: 12
v_call: TRBV6-2/TRBV6-3

cdr3_aa: CACRGRGNQPQHF
cdr3_length: 13
v_call: TRBV28